The clone carrying this TCR beta chain has a handful of counts. No antigen is known for it. This sample is drawn from a study of beta chain features in type 1 diabetes. The isolated RNA, all of it, was reverse transcribed, so expressed TCRB transcripts were what got sequenced. Sequencing used immunoSEQ multiplex PCR; TCRdb keeps in-frame clones, though not all of them. In the table there are approximately 250,000 clones, roughly a tenth of which are singletons. A single heparinised draw of approximately 0.11 L on average was taken per donor. Sorted populations all had greater than 95% purity. Overall study findings and caveats: Among patients with Type 1 diabetes, TCRB CDR3s were moderately but significantly shorter in every one of the four CD4+ subsets.

The CDR3 has 14 residues. V lost 2 bases and J lost 0, with 7 bases in between. CDR1 and CDR2 from the germline V gene are MNHEY and SMNVEV (reference sequence). The TCR comes from a man aged 25 to 40 with type 1 diabetes. The chain joins TRBV27 to TRBJ1-1; D is unresolved. Source material: naive CD4+ T cells from blood. CDR3 protein: CASSLGPMNTEAFF. The CDR3 DNA is TGTGCCAGCAGTTTAGGCCCGATGAACACTGAAGCTTTCTTT.